Listed below are T cell receptor beta chains from one sample, sequenced in a study of blood T cells in healthy people across ages. TCRdb re-analysed the 5' RACE reads in MiXCR, keeping a single row per CDR3 protein. Seen here are hundreds of thousands of distinct CDR3 sequences, around 48% observed once, and the top ten hold roughly 34%. The sequencing sample was made of blood. The receptor set was obtained from a woman between 55 and 75 years old in good health. Both conserved end residues are part of each CDR3. A D gene is named only where the DNA matches it firmly. The size field is filled for only some rows; it gives once, few, many or a size class.

V gene	J gene	D gene	clone size	CDR3 protein	CDR3 DNA
TRBV4-2	TRBJ1-2	NA	NA	CAASKIGDYGYTF	TGTGCAGCTAGTAAGATCGGAGACTATGGCTACACCTTC
TRBV12-3/TRBV12-4	TRBJ2-3	NA	NA	CASSLGGTDSTDTQYF	TGTGCCAGCAGTTTAGGTGGGACGGATAGCACAGATACGCAGTATTTT
TRBV18	TRBJ2-1	NA	NA	CASSPPQGLSYNEQFF	TGTGCCAGCTCACCACCCCAGGGACTCTCCTACAATGAGCAGTTCTTC
TRBV20-1	TRBJ1-6	NA	NA	CSARGEGDSPLHF	TGCAGTGCTAGAGGGGAGGGGGACTCACCCCTCCACTTT
TRBV4-3	TRBJ1-5	NA	NA	CASSQDASSVSNQPQHF	TGCGCCAGCAGCCAAGATGCGTCCTCGGTTAGCAATCAGCCCCAGCATTTT
TRBV4-3	TRBJ1-1	NA	NA	CASSWWMVGTEAFF	TGCGCCAGCAGCTGGTGGATGGTGGGGACTGAAGCTTTCTTT
TRBV28	TRBJ1-4	NA	NA	CASRAGGGEAIEKLFF	TGTGCCAGCAGGGCCGGAGGAGGCGAGGCAATAGAAAAACTGTTTTTT
TRBV29-1	TRBJ2-7	TRBD1	few	CSVEVGQGAYEQYF	TGCAGCGTTGAAGTGGGACAGGGTGCCTACGAGCAGTACTTC
TRBV14	TRBJ2-6	NA	once	CASSLPFGTGLLSGANALTF	TGTGCCAGCAGCCTCCCTTTCGGCACAGGGTTGCTTTCAGGGGCCAACGCCCTGACTTTC
TRBV7-3	TRBJ1-2	NA	once	CASSRDGNCGYTF	TGTGCCAGCAGCCGCGACGGCAACTGTGGCTACACCTTC
TRBV29-1	TRBJ1-2	NA	few	CSVEKGEGTGHYTF	TGCAGCGTTGAAAAGGGAGAGGGAACAGGACACTACACCTTC
TRBV7-8	TRBJ2-6	TRBD1	NA	CASSPRDSFSGANVLTF	TGTGCCAGCAGCCCCCGGGACAGCTTCTCTGGGGCCAACGTCCTGACTTTC
TRBV28	TRBJ1-2	TRBD1	once	CASSGGQGGYAYTF	TGTGCCAGCAGTGGGGGACAGGGCGGCTATGCCTACACCTTC
TRBV6-5	TRBJ2-7	TRBD1	NA	CASRRWDRVSYEQYF	TGTGCCAGCAGGCGCTGGGACAGGGTTTCCTACGAGCAGTACTTC
TRBV10-3	TRBJ2-4	NA	NA	CAISESGRGLIDIQYF	TGTGCCATCAGTGAGTCGGGGAGGGGGCTAATAGACATTCAGTACTTC
TRBV6-2/TRBV6-3	TRBJ2-3	TRBD2	NA	CASSYPPGLAGSYTNTQYF	TGTGCCAGCAGTTACCCCCCGGGACTAGCGGGATCCTATACGAATACGCAGTATTTT
TRBV30	TRBJ2-4	TRBD1	NA	CAWSRTGGDIQYF	TGTGCCTGGAGCCGGACAGGGGGGGACATTCAGTACTTC
TRBV25-1	TRBJ1-4	NA	NA	CASSREALGSYEKLFF	TGTGCCAGCAGCAGGGAGGCTTTGGGGAGTTATGAAAAACTGTTTTTT
TRBV6-5	TRBJ1-4	NA	NA	CASSHSSPDGPTNEELFF	TGTGCCAGCAGTCACTCGTCCCCCGACGGGCCAACTAATGAAGAACTGTTTTTT
TRBV12-3/TRBV12-4	TRBJ2-2	NA	once	CASSLLEELFF	TGTGCCAGCAGTTTACTTGAGGAGCTGTTTTTT
TRBV7-2	TRBJ2-4	TRBD2	NA	CASSLESGRGSKNIQYF	TGTGCCAGCAGCTTAGAATCAGGGCGGGGGTCCAAAAACATTCAGTACTTC
TRBV12-3/TRBV12-4	TRBJ2-2	TRBD1	NA	CASKPGQGTTGELFF	TGTGCCAGCAAGCCGGGACAGGGTACCACCGGGGAGCTGTTTTTT
TRBV20-1	TRBJ1-5	TRBD1	NA	CSAQPGTGNQPQHF	TGCAGTGCCCAACCGGGGACAGGGAATCAGCCCCAGCATTTT